The T cell receptor (beta chain) described here comes from a study of Ad26.COV2.S vaccination and SARS-CoV-2 variants. As to treatment: about 20 received Ad26.COV2.S at low or high dose, single or two shots; 5 received placebo; per-sample allocation not given. Samples came from day 63 after the first vaccine or placebo injection. As its vector, the vaccine had Ad26, which expressed Wuhan-strain SARS-CoV-2 spike. The germline V gene encodes CDR1 SGHVS and CDR2 FNYEAQ. V was pared by 0 bases and J by 4 bases, with 9 bases between. The CDR3 extends over 15 amino acids. Assay: immunoSEQ multiplex PCR; the TCRdb copy retains only in-frame clones and omits some. Of about 400,000 clones listed, roughly 80% are singletons. Study-wide results and caveats: Overall T cell responses may have been underestimated by the analyses of TCR breadth and depth. Non-spike TCR breadth was similar in vaccine and placebo recipients. Compared with placebo recipients, vaccine recipients had higher spike-specific TCR breadth.

Regarding this clone: Its specificity is not known.

This sequence was found in a person aged 18-60 years who received the Ad26.COV2.S COVID-19 vaccine or a placebo. The J gene is TRBJ1-4, the V gene TRBV7-6; D is uncertain. Material: peripheral blood, obtained in a trial of Ad26.COV2.S vaccine versus placebo. Written as DNA, the CDR3 is TGTGCCAGCAGCTTAGCGCGGGCCAGTAATGAAAAACTGTTTTTT. Translating it yields CASSLARASNEKLFF.